What follows are 13 T cell receptor beta chains derived from one specimen sequenced in a study of blood T cell repertoires in COVID-19. TCRdb's copy holds only in-frame clones and misses some; the assay was immunoSEQ multiplex PCR. This repertoire shows 280,000 or so clones, under 90% found once; its top ten account for 2.5% to 3%. The sample comprised PBMCs or T cells enriched from blood (not recorded which). The receptors come from a woman aged 50 to 65 who had been exposed to COVID-19.

J is TRBJ2-7 and V is TRBV10-3; D possibly corresponds to TRBD1 (6 bases). Germline V gene sequence: CDR1 ENHRY, CDR2 SYGVKD. V gave up 2 bases and J gave up 2 bases, with 10 bases separating them. There are 14 residues in the CDR3. The CDR3 nucleotides read TGTGCCATCAGTGAGCCAGGGGAAGCCTACGAGCAGTACTTC. Its protein product is CAISEPGEAYEQYF.

This clone came up once. The chain is built from TRBV12-3 or TRBV12-4 and TRBJ2-1; TRBD1 aligns across 8 bases. After removal of 6 bases from V and 9 bases from J, the junction contained 7 bases not matched to a gene. This CDR3 contains 13 residues. In DNA form, the CDR3 reads TGTGCCAGCAGGGAACATACAGGGGGTGAGCAGTTCTTC. It encodes CASREHTGGEQFF.

This clone came up once. The V gene is TRBV6-5, the J gene TRBJ2-4; no clear D gene. CDR1 and CDR2 (germline): MNHEY, SVGAGI. V was clipped by 5 bases and J by 7 bases, with 18 bases between them. The CDR3 loop spans 15 amino acids. The CDR3 bases are TGTGCCAGCAGTCCCGGGTTGGGTCAGTCGAACATTCAGTACTTC. Translated: CASSPGLGQSNIQYF.

In DNA, the CDR3 is TGTGCCAGCAGCTTAGCGGGGAAGGGACTAGCGGGGGGTCTAGCCAAAAACATTCAGTACTTC. It translates to CASSLAGKGLAGGLAKNIQYF. J is TRBJ2-4 and V is TRBV7-6; 15 nucleotides agree with TRBD2. This CDR3 has 21 residues. Trimming took 0 bases from V and 0 from J; bases not matched to a gene: 9. Germline assignment: CDR1 SGHVS and CDR2 FNYEAQ.

V and J are TRBV2 and TRBJ1-2, with D perhaps matching TRBD1 (5 bases). V was clipped by 3 bases and J by 7 bases, with 12 bases between them. CDR1 is SNHLY and CDR2 is FYNNEI in the germline V gene. The CDR3 totals 13 residues. This chain's CDR3 is CASSDGGIRGYTF. The CDR3 region has the DNA TGTGCCAGCAGTGATGGGGGGATTCGTGGCTACACCTTC.

The rearrangement links TRBV3-1 (or the pseudogene TRBV3-2) to TRBJ2-7, with unresolved D. CDR3 length equals 11 residues. The germline CDR1 and CDR2 sequences are LGHDT and YNNKEL (reference sequence). V shed 5 bases and J shed 7 bases, with 9 bases lying between them. Written as DNA, the CDR3 is TGTGCCAGCAGCTTGGCATCGGAGCAGTACTTC. This translates into CASSLASEQYF.

The chain combines TRBV2 with TRBJ1-2, with 7 positions matching TRBD1. Per germline, CDR1 SNHLY and CDR2 FYNNEI. The length of the CDR3 is 14 residues. Trimming at V came to 3 bases and at J to 6 bases, leaving 7 bases not matched to a gene. The CDR3: CASSDWQGGDGYTF. CDR3 DNA sequence: TGTGCCAGCAGTGACTGGCAGGGGGGCGATGGCTACACCTTC.

This chain links TRBV11-2 with TRBJ1-2; TRBD1 matches at 7 bases. The CDR3 loop spans 13 amino acids. V trimming: 5 bases; J trimming: 3 bases; junction bases outside the gene matches: 3. CDR1 is SGHAT and CDR2 is FQNNGV in the germline V gene. CDR3 protein: CASSQDRDYGYTF. The CDR3 DNA follows: TGTGCCAGCAGCCAAGACAGGGACTATGGCTACACCTTC.

V is TRBV7-9 and J is TRBJ1-1; unclear D gene. Germline V gene data show CDR1 as SEHNR and CDR2 as FQNEAQ (reference sequence). The CDR3 runs 14 residues. The ends were cut back, 1 base at V and 1 base at J, with 7 bases in the middle. The chain's CDR3 is CASSLESQNTEAFF. In nucleotides, the CDR3 is TGTGCCAGCAGCTTAGAGTCACAGAACACTGAAGCTTTCTTT.

This chain uses TRBV7-9 with TRBJ1-1; D perhaps matches TRBD1 (6 bases). Germline V gene lookup returns CDR1 SEHNR and CDR2 FQNEAQ (reference sequence). Trimming left V 4 bases short and J 11 bases short, with 17 bases between. The CDR3 is 13 amino acids. The CDR3 sequence is CASSSGTGTLAFF. DNA for the CDR3: TGTGCCAGCAGCTCCGGTACCGGGACACTTGCTTTCTTT.

The V gene is TRBV4-1, the J gene TRBJ2-1; possibly TRBD1 for D (6 bases). The V gene's germline CDR1 is MGHRA and CDR2 YSYEKL. This CDR3 spans 19 amino acids. Trimming stripped 0 bases from V and 2 bases from J, with 20 bases between. CDR3 sequence: CASSQDPGTSEGAYNEQFF. The CDR3, as DNA: TGCGCCAGCAGCCAAGATCCTGGTACGTCAGAGGGGGCCTACAATGAGCAGTTCTTC.

The chain uses TRBV10-3 and TRBJ2-2; D gene unclear. The CDR3 loop spans 15 amino acids. V was shortened by 0 bases and J by 4 bases, with 9 bases between the two germline ends. Germline CDR1 reads ENHRY; CDR2 reads SYGVKD. The DNA of the CDR3 is TGTGCCATCAGTGAGTCGGTCAGACTCACCGGGGAGCTGTTTTTT. Translated: CAISESVRLTGELFF.

The chain couples TRBV27 to TRBJ2-1; 13 positions agree with TRBD2. V lost 7 bases to trimming and J lost 10 bases; unmatched junction nucleotides: 13. This CDR3 has 16 amino acids. CDR1 and CDR2 from the germline V gene are MNHEY and SMNVEV (reference sequence). Here the CDR3 DNA reads TGTGCCAGCACCAAAGCCGGGACTAGCGGGGCCGGGGAGCAGTTCTTC. It yields the protein CASTKAGTSGAGEQFF.